This T cell receptor beta chain was captured in a study of cytomegalovirus exposure and HLA in healthy donors. The table lists this clone with a count of one. The target antigen is unknown. Overall study findings and caveats: The authors later found most CMV-associated TCR beta chains appeared HLA-restricted. When presence/absence was analysed, sequencing depth was taken to be roughly uniform across donors.

Primers included in the PCR were 60 Vbeta and 13 Jbeta primers. Assay used: immunoSEQ multiplex PCR; TCRdb lists only in-frame clones, some missing. The sample includes under 150,000 clones, 81% of them seen just once. Sequenced material: PBMCs. The clonotype comes from a man between 18 and 35 years old in good health and CMV-seronegative.

The DNA of the CDR3 is TGTGCCAGCAGCCCCCAAGACGGGGCAGATACGCAGTATTTT. As protein: CASSPQDGADTQYF. V usage is TRBV7-8 and J usage is TRBJ2-3; D is perhaps TRBD2 (5 bases). Trimming took 5 bases from V and 4 from J, leaving 13 bases between them. The germline gives CDR1 SGHVS, CDR2 FQNEAQ. This CDR3 contains 14 residues.